The clone carrying this T cell receptor beta chain showed up just a few times. Its antigen is not identified. The authors reverse transcribed all of the isolated RNA, so sequencing captured expressed TCRB transcripts. Clones were read by immunoSEQ multiplex PCR, and TCRdb kept only the in-frame ones, dropping some. The data show some 240,000 clones, with roughly 17% seen just once and about 0.092% held by the top ten. The data belong to a study of beta chain features in type 1 diabetes. Study in general: Healthy donors, compared against patients, showed similar age, gender and cell yields. Study results and caveats: The naive, central memory and Treg TCRB repertoires of patients appeared to be more similar to one another than those of healthy donors. TCRB CDR3 length was moderately but significantly reduced in all four CD4+ subsets of Type 1 diabetes patients. Type 1 diabetes patients had VDJ junctions that carried fewer insertions and more deletions. Any HLA effect on TCRB rearrangement was left unresolved by small sub-analyses.

Germline CDR1 LGHNA, CDR2 YNFKEQ. V was cut by 1 base and J by 3 bases, with 6 bases left in between. The length of the CDR3 is 13 residues. Source material: naive CD4+ T cells from blood. The chain employs TRBV4-2 and TRBJ2-5, with a weak D call TRBD2 (6 bases). This TCR derives from a man aged 25-45 years with type 1 diabetes. CDR3 in amino acids: CASSQGREETQYF. The DNA of the CDR3 is TGTGCCAGCAGCCAAGGGAGGGAAGAGACCCAGTACTTC.